The clone carrying this T cell receptor beta chain has only a few counts. Antigen unknown. Expressed TCRB transcripts were sequenced because the entire RNA isolate underwent reverse transcription. Naive, central memory and regulatory T cell samples came to a mean of roughly 4 million reads. Sequenced by immunoSEQ multiplex PCR; TCRdb stores in-frame clones only, minus some. This table has about 180,000 clones, about 13% appearing once. CDR1 and CDR2 (germline): SEHNR, FQNEAQ (reference sequence). The CDR3 has 16 residues. The junction had 14 bases not matched to a gene; V was cut back by 6 bases and J by 3 bases. This sample is drawn from a study of beta chain features in type 1 diabetes. General study results and limits: Among type 1 diabetes patients, VDJ junctions had fewer insertions and more deletions.

The TCR originated in a woman aged 18-29 years in good health. The sample comprised central memory CD4+ T cells from blood. The chain combines TRBV7-9 with TRBJ2-7; the match to TRBD1 covers 7 bases. The CDR3 region has the DNA TGTGCCAGCAGTCCGACAGGGCGAACCAGTCACTACGAGCAGTACTTC. It translates to CASSPTGRTSHYEQYF.